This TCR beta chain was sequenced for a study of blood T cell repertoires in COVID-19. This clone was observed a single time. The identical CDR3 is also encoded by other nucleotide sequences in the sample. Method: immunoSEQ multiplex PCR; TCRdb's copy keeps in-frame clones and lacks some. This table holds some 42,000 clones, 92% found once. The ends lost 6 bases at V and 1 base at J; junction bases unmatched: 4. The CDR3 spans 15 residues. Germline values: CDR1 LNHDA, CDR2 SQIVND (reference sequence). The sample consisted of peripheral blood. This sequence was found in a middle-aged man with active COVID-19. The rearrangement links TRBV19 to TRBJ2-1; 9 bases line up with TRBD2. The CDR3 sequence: CASRTSGPSYNEQFF. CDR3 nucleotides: TGTGCCAGTAGGACTAGCGGTCCTTCCTACAATGAGCAGTTCTTC. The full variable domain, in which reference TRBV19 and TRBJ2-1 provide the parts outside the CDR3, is DGGITQSPKYLFRKEGQNVTLSCEQNLNHDAMYWYRQDPGQGLRLIYYSQIVNDFQKGDIAEGYSVSREKKESFPLTVTSAQKNPTAFYLCASRTSGPSYNEQFFGPGTRLTVL.